This TCR beta chain was documented in a study of blood T cell repertoires in COVID-19. Study-level information: T cells, B-cell-depleted T cells, or PBMCs supplied cDNA or gDNA.

Per the original methods: Scientists estimated how many nucleated cells there were by amplifying reference gene primers. Profiled with immunoSEQ multiplex PCR; TCRdb holds only in-frame clones, not every one. The V and J calls and clone size come from that table; D and trimming were worked out from the DNA. Of nearly 350,000 clones listed, about four fifths are singletons. V shed 5 bases, J shed 7 bases, and the junction held 10 bases outside the gene matches. The length of the CDR3 is 14 residues. Germline CDR1 and CDR2: SEHNR and FQNEAQ (reference sequence). The sequence came from a man aged 25-45 years with active or convalescent COVID-19. The chain employs TRBV7-9 and TRBJ1-1, with 7 bases lining up with TRBD1. Sequenced input: peripheral blood. CDR3 region: CASSTDRVRFEAFF. CDR3 coding DNA: TGTGCCAGCAGCACCGACAGGGTCCGGTTTGAAGCTTTCTTT.